The T cell receptor beta chain described here comes from a study of blood T cell repertoires in COVID-19. Background on the study: COVID-19 samples from acute and convalescent phases originated in the United States, Italy and Spain. T cells, B-cell-depleted T cells, or PBMCs supplied cDNA or gDNA.

CDR3 length: 17 residues. Trimming removed 2 bases from V and 0 bases from J, with 16 bases in between. From germline, CDR1 is GTSNPN and CDR2 SVGIG (reference sequence). This clone was seen more than once but under ten times. Seattle participants joined during active infection and were tracked over time. Only in-frame clones appear in the TCRdb table, and some are missing; sequencing was by immunoSEQ multiplex PCR. The data contain 95,000 to 150,000 clones, about 81% of them seen just once; the ten biggest clones take up about 18%. Sequencing was performed on peripheral blood. The receptor was derived from a man aged 25-45 years with COVID-19, enrolled during active disease. The chain joins TRBV30 to TRBJ1-4; D gene uncertain. Here the CDR3 reads CAWSFGVQTTTNEKLFF. The CDR3 DNA sequence: TGTGCCTGGAGTTTCGGGGTCCAAACTACAACTAATGAAAAACTGTTTTTT.